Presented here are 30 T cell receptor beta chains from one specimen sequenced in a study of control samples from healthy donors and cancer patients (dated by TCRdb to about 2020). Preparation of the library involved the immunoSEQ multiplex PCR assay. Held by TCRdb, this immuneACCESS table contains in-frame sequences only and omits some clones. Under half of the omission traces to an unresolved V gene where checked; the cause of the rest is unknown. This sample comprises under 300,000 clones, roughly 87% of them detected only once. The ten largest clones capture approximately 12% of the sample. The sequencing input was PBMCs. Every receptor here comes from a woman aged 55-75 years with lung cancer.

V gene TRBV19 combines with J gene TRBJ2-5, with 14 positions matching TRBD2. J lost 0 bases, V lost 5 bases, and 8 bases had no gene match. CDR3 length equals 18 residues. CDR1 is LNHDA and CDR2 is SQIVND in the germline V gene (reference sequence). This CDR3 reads CASSAGLAGGVYQETQYF. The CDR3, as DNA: TGTGCCAGTAGTGCCGGACTAGCGGGGGGCGTATACCAAGAGACCCAGTACTTC.

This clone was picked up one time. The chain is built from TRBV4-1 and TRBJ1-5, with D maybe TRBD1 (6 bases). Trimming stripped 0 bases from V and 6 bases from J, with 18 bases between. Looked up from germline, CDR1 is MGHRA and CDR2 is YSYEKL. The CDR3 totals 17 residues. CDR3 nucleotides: TGCGCCAGCAGCCAAGATCCGCCAGGGGTGGCCGGTCAGCCCCAGCATTTT. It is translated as CASSQDPPGVAGQPQHF.

CDR3 DNA sequence: TGTGCCAGCAGCCAAGGGAAGCTTCCCTCGGGACAGGAAAACTATGGCTACACCTTC. Protein product: CASSQGKLPSGQENYGYTF. The chain employs TRBV14 and TRBJ1-2; 8 bases are shared with TRBD1. Germline values: CDR1 SGHDN, CDR2 FVKESK. Losses at the gene ends were 1 base for V and 2 bases for J; bases not matched to a gene: 15. CDR3 length: 19 residues.

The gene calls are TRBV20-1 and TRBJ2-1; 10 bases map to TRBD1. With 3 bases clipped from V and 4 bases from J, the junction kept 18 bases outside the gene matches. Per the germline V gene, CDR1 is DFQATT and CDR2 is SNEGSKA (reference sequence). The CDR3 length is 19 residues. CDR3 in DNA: TGCAGTGCTAGTTGGCCCGGACAGGGGGGTCCTAGTTGGTACAATGAGCAGTTCTTC. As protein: CSASWPGQGGPSWYNEQFF.

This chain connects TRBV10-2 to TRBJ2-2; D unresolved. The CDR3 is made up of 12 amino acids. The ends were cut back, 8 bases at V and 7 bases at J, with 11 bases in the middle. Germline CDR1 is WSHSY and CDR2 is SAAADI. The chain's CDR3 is CASCGPGGELFF. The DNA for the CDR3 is TGCGCCAGCTGTGGCCCTGGCGGGGAGCTGTTTTTT.

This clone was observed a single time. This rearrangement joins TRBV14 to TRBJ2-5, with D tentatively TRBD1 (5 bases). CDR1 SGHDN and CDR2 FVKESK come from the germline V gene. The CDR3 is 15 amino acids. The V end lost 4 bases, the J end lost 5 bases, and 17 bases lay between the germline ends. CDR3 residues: CASSPRVRTSETQYF. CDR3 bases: TGTGCCAGCAGCCCCCGTGTCCGGACATCGGAGACCCAGTACTTC. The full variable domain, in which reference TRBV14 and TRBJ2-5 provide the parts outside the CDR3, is EAGVTQFPSHSVIEKGQTVTLRCDPISGHDNLYWYRRVMGKEIKFLLHFVKESKQDESGMPNNRFLAERTGGTYSTLKVQPAELEDSGVYFCASSPRVRTSETQYFGPGTRLLVL.

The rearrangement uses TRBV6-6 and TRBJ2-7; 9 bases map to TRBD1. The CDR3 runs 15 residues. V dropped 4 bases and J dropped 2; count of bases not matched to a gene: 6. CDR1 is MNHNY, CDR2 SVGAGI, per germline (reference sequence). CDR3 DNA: TGTGCCAGCAGTTCCCGACAGGGGGGCACCTACGAGCAGTACTTC. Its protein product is CASSSRQGGTYEQYF.

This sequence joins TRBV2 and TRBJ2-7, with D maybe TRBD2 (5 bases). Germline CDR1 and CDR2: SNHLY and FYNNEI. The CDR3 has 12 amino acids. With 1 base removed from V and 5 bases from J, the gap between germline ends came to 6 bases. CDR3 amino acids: CASSEGENEQYF. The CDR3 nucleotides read TGTGCCAGCAGTGAAGGGGAGAACGAGCAGTACTTC.

CDR3 protein: CASSRGGQWDTQYF. The CDR3, as DNA: TGTGCCAGCAGCCGCGGGGGCCAGTGGGATACGCAGTATTTT. The chain employs TRBV14 and TRBJ2-3; D perhaps matches TRBD2 (7 bases). This CDR3 has 14 residues. The V end was cut by 4 bases, the J end by 6 bases, with 14 bases between. Looked up from germline, CDR1 is SGHDN and CDR2 is FVKESK. Full variable domain (missing parts from reference TRBV14 and TRBJ2-3): EAGVTQFPSHSVIEKGQTVTLRCDPISGHDNLYWYRRVMGKEIKFLLHFVKESKQDESGMPNNRFLAERTGGTYSTLKVQPAELEDSGVYFCASSRGGQWDTQYFGPGTRLTVL.

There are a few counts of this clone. CDR3 DNA sequence: TGTGCCAGCTCACCGACGCGGGGTAGCGGGAGGGGATACGAGCAGTACTTC. It yields the protein CASSPTRGSGRGYEQYF. The chain joins TRBV18 to TRBJ2-7; 11 bases align to TRBD2. Per germline, CDR1 KGHSH and CDR2 LQKENI. This CDR3 has 17 residues. V gave up 3 bases and J gave up 4 bases; unmatched junction bases: 11.

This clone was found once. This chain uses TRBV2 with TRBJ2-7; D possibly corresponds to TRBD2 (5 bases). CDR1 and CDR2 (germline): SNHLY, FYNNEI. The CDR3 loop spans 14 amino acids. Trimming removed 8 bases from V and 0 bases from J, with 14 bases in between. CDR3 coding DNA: TGTGCCAGCCAAGAGCGGAGGACCTCCTACGAGCAGTACTTC. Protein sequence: CASQERRTSYEQYF.

CDR3 residues: CASSLDGGLAGRGEQYF. Here the CDR3 DNA reads TGTGCCAGCAGCTTAGACGGGGGGCTAGCGGGCCGTGGGGAGCAGTACTTC. The V and J genes are TRBV7-6 and TRBJ2-7, with TRBD2 matching over 8 bases. V trimming: 1 base; J trimming: 7 bases; junction bases outside the gene matches: 15. The CDR3 has 17 amino acids. Per the germline V gene, CDR1 is SGHVS and CDR2 is FNYEAQ. The full variable domain, in which reference TRBV7-6 and TRBJ2-7 provide the parts outside the CDR3, is GAGVSQSPRYKVTKRGQDVALRCDPISGHVSLYWYRQALGQGPEFLTYFNYEAQQDKSGLPNDRFSAERPEGSISTLTIQRTEQRDSAMYRCASSLDGGLAGRGEQYFGPGTRLTVT.

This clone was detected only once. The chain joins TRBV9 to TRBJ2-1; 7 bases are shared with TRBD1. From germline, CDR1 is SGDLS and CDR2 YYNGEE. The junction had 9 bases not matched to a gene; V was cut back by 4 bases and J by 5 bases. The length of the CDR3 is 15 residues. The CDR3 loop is CASSLTGYWNNEQFF. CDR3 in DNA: TGTGCCAGCAGCCTGACAGGGTACTGGAACAATGAGCAGTTCTTC.

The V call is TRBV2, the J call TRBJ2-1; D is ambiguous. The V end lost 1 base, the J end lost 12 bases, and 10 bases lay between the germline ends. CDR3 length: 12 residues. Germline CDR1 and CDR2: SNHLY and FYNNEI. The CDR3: CASSEGVGRQFF. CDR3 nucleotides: TGTGCCAGCAGTGAAGGCGTAGGCCGGCAGTTCTTC.

DNA of the CDR3: TGCGCCAGCAGCGGGGCAGTCATTAGCACAGATACGCAGTATTTT. Residues: CASSGAVISTDTQYF. The J gene is TRBJ2-3, the V gene TRBV5-1; possible D gene TRBD1, 5 bases. The CDR3 sequence is 15 residues long. Germline V gene data show CDR1 as SGHRS and CDR2 as YFSETQ. Trimming took off 4 bases at V and 0 bases at J, with 12 bases between the two ends.

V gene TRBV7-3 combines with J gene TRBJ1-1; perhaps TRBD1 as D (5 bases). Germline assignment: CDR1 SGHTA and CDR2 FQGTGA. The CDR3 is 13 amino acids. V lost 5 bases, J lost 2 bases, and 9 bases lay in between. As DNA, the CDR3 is TGTGCCAGCAGCCGGGACCAAAACACTGAAGCTTTCTTT. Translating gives CASSRDQNTEAFF.

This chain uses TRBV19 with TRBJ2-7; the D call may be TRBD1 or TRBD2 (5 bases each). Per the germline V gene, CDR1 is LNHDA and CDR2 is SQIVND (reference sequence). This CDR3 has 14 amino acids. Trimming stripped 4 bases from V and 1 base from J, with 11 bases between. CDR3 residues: CASSKRDVSYEQYF. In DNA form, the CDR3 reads TGTGCCAGTAGTAAACGGGACGTTTCCTACGAGCAGTACTTC.

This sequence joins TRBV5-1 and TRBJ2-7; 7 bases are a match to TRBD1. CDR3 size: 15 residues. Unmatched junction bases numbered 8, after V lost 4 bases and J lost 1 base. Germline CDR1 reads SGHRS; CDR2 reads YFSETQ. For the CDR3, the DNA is TGCGCCAGCAGCGCTAGTTACAGGGGTTCCTACGAGCAGTACTTC. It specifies CASSASYRGSYEQYF.

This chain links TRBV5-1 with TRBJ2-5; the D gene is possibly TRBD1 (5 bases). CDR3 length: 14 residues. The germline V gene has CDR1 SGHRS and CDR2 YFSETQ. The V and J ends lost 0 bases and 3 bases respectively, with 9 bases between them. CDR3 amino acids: CASSLGQMKETQYF. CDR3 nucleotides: TGCGCCAGCAGCTTGGGACAGATGAAAGAGACCCAGTACTTC.

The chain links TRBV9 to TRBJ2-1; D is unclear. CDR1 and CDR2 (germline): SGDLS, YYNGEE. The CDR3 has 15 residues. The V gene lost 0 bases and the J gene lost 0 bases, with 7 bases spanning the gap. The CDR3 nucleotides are TGTGCCAGCAGCGTAGGGCTAAGCTCCTACAATGAGCAGTTCTTC. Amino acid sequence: CASSVGLSSYNEQFF. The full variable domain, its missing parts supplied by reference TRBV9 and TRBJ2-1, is DSGVTQTPKHLITATGQRVTLRCSPRSGDLSVYWYQQSLDQGLQFLIQYYNGEERAKGNILERFSAQQFPDLHSELNLSSLELGDSALYFCASSVGLSSYNEQFFGPGTRLTVL.

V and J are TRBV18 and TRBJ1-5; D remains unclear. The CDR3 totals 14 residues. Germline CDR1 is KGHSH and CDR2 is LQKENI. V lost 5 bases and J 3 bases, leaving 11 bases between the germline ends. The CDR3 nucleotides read TGTGCCAGCTCAAGTACCGCCAACAATCAGCCCCAGCATTTT. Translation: CASSSTANNQPQHF.

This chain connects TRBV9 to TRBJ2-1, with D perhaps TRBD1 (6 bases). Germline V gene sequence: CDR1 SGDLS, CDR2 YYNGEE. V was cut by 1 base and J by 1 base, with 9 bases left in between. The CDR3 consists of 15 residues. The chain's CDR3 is CASSVRQGSYNEQFF. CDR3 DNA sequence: TGTGCCAGCAGCGTAAGGCAGGGGTCCTACAATGAGCAGTTCTTC.

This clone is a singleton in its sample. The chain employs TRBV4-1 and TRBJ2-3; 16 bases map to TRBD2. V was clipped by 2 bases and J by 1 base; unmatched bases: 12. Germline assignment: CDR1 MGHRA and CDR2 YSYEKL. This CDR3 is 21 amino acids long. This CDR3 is CASSQRSTGGTSGRGTDTQYF. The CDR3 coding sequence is TGCGCCAGCAGCCAAAGGAGCACCGGAGGGACTAGCGGGAGGGGCACAGATACGCAGTATTTT.

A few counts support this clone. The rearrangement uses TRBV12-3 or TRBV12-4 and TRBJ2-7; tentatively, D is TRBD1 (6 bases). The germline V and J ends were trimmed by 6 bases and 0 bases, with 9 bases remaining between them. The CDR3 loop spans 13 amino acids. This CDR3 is CASSRDTSYEQYF. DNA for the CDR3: TGTGCCAGCAGCAGGGACACCTCCTACGAGCAGTACTTC.

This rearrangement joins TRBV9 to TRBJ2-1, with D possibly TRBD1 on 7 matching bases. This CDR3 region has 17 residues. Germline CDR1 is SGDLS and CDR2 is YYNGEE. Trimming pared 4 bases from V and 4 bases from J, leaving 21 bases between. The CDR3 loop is CASSRQGGVAGYNEQFF. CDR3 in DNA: TGTGCCAGCAGCAGGCAGGGGGGAGTGGCTGGATACAATGAGCAGTTCTTC.

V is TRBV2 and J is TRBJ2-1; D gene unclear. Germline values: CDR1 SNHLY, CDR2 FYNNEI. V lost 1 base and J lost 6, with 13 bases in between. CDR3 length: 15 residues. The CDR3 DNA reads TGTGCCAGCAGTGAAGTCTCTGCCAGGTCCAATGAGCAGTTCTTC. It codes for CASSEVSARSNEQFF.

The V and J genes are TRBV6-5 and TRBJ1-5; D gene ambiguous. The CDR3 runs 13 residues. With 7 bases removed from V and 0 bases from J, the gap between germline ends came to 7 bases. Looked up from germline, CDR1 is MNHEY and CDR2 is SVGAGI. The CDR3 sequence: CASIENSNQPQHF. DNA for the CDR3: TGTGCCAGCATAGAAAATAGCAATCAGCCCCAGCATTTT.

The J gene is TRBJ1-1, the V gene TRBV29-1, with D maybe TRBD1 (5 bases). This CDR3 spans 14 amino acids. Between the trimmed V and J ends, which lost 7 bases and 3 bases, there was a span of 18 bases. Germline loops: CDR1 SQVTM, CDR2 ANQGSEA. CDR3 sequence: CSAVRDPGHTEAFF. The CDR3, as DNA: TGCAGCGCGGTCAGGGACCCCGGGCACACTGAAGCTTTCTTT.

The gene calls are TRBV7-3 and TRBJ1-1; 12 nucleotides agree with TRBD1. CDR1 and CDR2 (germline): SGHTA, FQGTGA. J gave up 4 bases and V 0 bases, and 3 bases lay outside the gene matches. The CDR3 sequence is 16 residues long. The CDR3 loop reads CASSLTGQGAPTEAFF. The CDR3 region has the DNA TGTGCCAGCAGCTTAACGGGACAGGGGGCGCCCACTGAAGCTTTCTTT.

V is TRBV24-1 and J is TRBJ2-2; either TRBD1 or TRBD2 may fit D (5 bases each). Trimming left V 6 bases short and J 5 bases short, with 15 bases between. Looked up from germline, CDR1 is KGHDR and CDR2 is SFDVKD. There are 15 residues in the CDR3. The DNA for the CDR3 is TGTGCCACCAGTTCACGGGACGGACGGACCGGGGAGCTGTTTTTT. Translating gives CATSSRDGRTGELFF.